This T cell receptor (beta chain) is from a study of radiotherapy plus CTLA-4 blockade in lung cancer (dated by TCRdb to the late 2010s). Concerning the study at large: Objective responses were observed in about 17% of enrolled patients, and disease control was achieved in approximately 29%. General study outcomes and caveats: After treatment with radiotherapy and ipilimumab, TCR clones that came from tumors expanded in the peripheral blood. The strongest predictors of response were reported to be early dynamic shifts in blood T cell clones along with a rise in serum interferon-beta following radiation.

The study tested focal radiation therapy combined with CTLA-4 blockade (ipilimumab) in patients with chemo-refractory metastatic non-small-cell lung cancer. There are 15 amino acids in the CDR3, from cysteine to phenylalanine inclusive. Of all the DNA, just the CDR3 is kept, 45 bases in frame from base 1. CDR1 and CDR2, per the germline V gene (reference sequence), are MNHNY and SVGAGI. Trimming at the junction amounts to 2 bases on V and 3 bases on J, and the germline ends lie 13 bases apart. Library creation used the immunoSEQ multiplex PCR assay. This is the immuneACCESS table as TCRdb keeps it, with only in-frame sequences that have V and J called. A part of the clones is gone; compared with another copy, unresolved V genes explain less than half, and the rest is unexplained. The sample yields around 99,000 clones; around 90% were counted once. Of the sample, 4.9% falls within the top ten clones.

A note on this clone: Its cognate antigen has yet to be identified. Base-call qualities are not available, and no considerably larger clone is one nucleotide away.

In this chain, TRBV6-6 is recombined with TRBJ2-5; matching of 6 bases hints at TRBD1 as the D gene. The sequenced sample was peripheral blood, obtained from a patient treated with radiotherapy plus ipilimumab. The clonotype was recovered from a human donor with non-small cell lung cancer that progressed on radiotherapy plus ipilimumab. The CDR3 has the sequence CASSYARGQKETQYF. The sequenced DNA: TGTGCCAGCAGTTACGCAAGAGGACAGAAAGAGACCCAGTACTTC.